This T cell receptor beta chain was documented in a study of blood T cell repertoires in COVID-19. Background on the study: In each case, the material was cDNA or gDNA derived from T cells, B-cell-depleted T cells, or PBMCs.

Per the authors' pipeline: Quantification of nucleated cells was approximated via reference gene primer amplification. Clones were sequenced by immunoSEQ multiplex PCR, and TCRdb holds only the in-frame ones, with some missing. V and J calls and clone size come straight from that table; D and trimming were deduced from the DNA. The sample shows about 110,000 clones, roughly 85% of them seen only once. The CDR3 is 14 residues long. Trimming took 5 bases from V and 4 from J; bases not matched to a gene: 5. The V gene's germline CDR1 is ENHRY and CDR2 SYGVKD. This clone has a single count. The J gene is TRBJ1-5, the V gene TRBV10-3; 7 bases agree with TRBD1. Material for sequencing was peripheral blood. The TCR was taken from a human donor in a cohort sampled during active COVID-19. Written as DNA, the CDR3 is TGTGCCATCAGTAACGACAGGGATAATCAGCCCCAGCATTTT. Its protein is CAISNDRDNQPQHF.